Listed below are T cell receptor beta chains from one sample, sequenced in a study of early stage breast cancer tumors. Profiling relied on immunoSEQ multiplex PCR, and the TCRdb table lists in-frame clones only, not all of them. The sample contains 2,500 to 3,000 clones, about 71% of which appear only once. Sequencing was performed on normal breast tissue next to the tumor. The receptor source for this set is a person aged 45-65 years with breast cancer. Each CDR3 is given with its conserved first and last residue. A D gene is named only where the DNA matches it firmly. Clone size is shown for a subset of rows, as once, few, many or a class of expanded clone.

J,size,V,D,DNA,CDR3
TRBJ2-3,NA,TRBV6-5,NA,TGTGCCAGCAGTCCCCGGGGGACAGATACGCAGTATTTT,CASSPRGTDTQYF
TRBJ1-2,medium-sized,TRBV4-2,TRBD1,TGTGCCAGCAGCCAATCTAACAGGGGAGGTGGCTACACCTTC,CASSQSNRGGGYTF
TRBJ1-5,NA,TRBV27,NA,TGTGCCAGCAGTTTCGCAGGACGGTACAATCAGCCCCAGCATTTT,CASSFAGRYNQPQHF
TRBJ1-6,NA,TRBV11-3,NA,TGTGCCAGCAGCCTAACACTCCCTGACAGGCAGCCCCTTTCGCCCCTCCACTTT,CASSLTLPDRQPLSPLHF
TRBJ2-5,few,TRBV10-3,NA,TGTGCCATCAGTGGGTCGCGGGAAGAGACCCAGTACTTC,CAISGSREETQYF
TRBJ2-2,NA,TRBV21-1,NA,TGTGCCAGCAGCGCGGGACAGGGGAGGACCGGGGAGCTGTTTTTT,CASSAGQGRTGELFF
TRBJ1-1,large,TRBV19,NA,TGTGCCAGTAGTATAGGACGGGGGAACACTGAAGCTTTCTTT,CASSIGRGNTEAFF
TRBJ2-2,NA,TRBV6-1,TRBD2,TGTGCCAGCAGTGAAGGCGGGGGACTAGAGGTTTCCGGGGAGCTGGTTTTT,CASSEGGGLEVSGELVF
TRBJ2-3,NA,TRBV28,NA,TGTGCCAGCAGTTCGGGCGGACCGACGGAGACGCAGTATTTT,CASSSGGPTETQYF
TRBJ1-1,NA,TRBV9,NA,TGTGCCAGCAGCGAAGGAGAAGGGGCAGCTTTCTTT,CASSEGEGAAFF
TRBJ2-5,few,TRBV7-9,NA,TGTGCCAGCAGCTTAGTTGGCGGGACCCAGTACTTC,CASSLVGGTQYF
TRBJ1-3,NA,TRBV19,NA,TGTGCCACAGACAACGGGGGTAACACCATATATTTT,CATDNGGNTIYF
TRBJ2-3,NA,TRBV5-4,NA,TGTGCCAGCAGCTTGGGTAGTGGGGGCTGGAACGTGGATACGCAGTATTTT,CASSLGSGGWNVDTQYF
TRBJ2-6,NA,TRBV5-1,TRBD2,TGCGCCAGCAGCTTCGCGGGAGCTATTGGGGCCAACGTCCTGACTTTC,CASSFAGAIGANVLTF
TRBJ2-3,few,TRBV7-9,NA,TGTGCCAGCAGCTTAGCGAAGACCCGTTGGTCAGATACGCAGTATTTT,CASSLAKTRWSDTQYF
TRBJ2-7,NA,TRBV2,TRBD1,TGTGCCAGCAAAGAGGGGACAGCAACCTACGAGCAGTACTTC,CASKEGTATYEQYF
TRBJ1-4,NA,TRBV19,NA,TGTGCCAGTAGTACCGGACGCTACAGCGAAAAACTGTTTTTT,CASSTGRYSEKLFF
TRBJ1-4,NA,TRBV5-3,NA,TGTGCCAGAAGAATAACCAATGGGAGGGCTGGTACTAATGAAAAACTGTTTTTT,CARRITNGRAGTNEKLFF
TRBJ1-1,NA,TRBV5-4,NA,TGTGCCAGCAGCTTTGGGGAGGACACTGAAGCTTTCTTT,CASSFGEDTEAFF
TRBJ2-7,NA,TRBV5-1,TRBD2,TGCGCCAGCTACCGGGGGGGGCTCGGCGACGAGCAGTACTTC,CASYRGGLGDEQYF
TRBJ2-1,large,TRBV7-9,TRBD1,TGTGCCAGCAGCGGGACAGGGGATACTAGCTCCTACAATGAGCAGTTCTTC,CASSGTGDTSSYNEQFF
TRBJ2-1,NA,TRBV30,TRBD1,TGTGCCTGGGAACCGGGACAGGGGTCCTACAATGAGCAGTTCTTC,CAWEPGQGSYNEQFF
TRBJ1-4,NA,TRBV2,NA,TGTGCCAGCAGTGAAGACAGGCGGGACGAAAAACTGTTTTTT,CASSEDRRDEKLFF
TRBJ1-5,NA,TRBV2,NA,TGTGCCAGCAGTGGGGCTGCGTGGCAGCCCCAGCATTTT,CASSGAAWQPQHF
TRBJ1-2,few,TRBV5-6,TRBD1,TGTGCCAGCAGCTACGGACAGGGGCGCATACAGGGGTGGTATGGCTACACCTTC,CASSYGQGRIQGWYGYTF
TRBJ1-2,NA,TRBV5-6,TRBD1,TGTGCCAGCAGCGCCAACAGGGGGTTGAGTGGCTACACCTTC,CASSANRGLSGYTF
TRBJ1-5,few,TRBV19,NA,TGTGCCAGTAGTATAGGAGTGGCCCCCAATCAGCCCCAGCATTTT,CASSIGVAPNQPQHF
TRBJ1-2,NA,TRBV19,NA,TGTGCCAGTACCATCGGTCAGGGCGGCTACACCTTC,CASTIGQGGYTF
TRBJ2-7,once,TRBV7-2,NA,TGTGCCAGCAGCCCCGGTAGGCACCTCTCCTACGAGCAGTACTTC,CASSPGRHLSYEQYF
TRBJ2-2,NA,TRBV7-7,NA,TGTGCCAGCAGCTTTTCGGCGGGTGACACCGGGGAGCTGTTTTTT,CASSFSAGDTGELFF
TRBJ1-1,NA,TRBV19,TRBD1,TGTGCCAGTACCTTCAACGACAGGGGGGGGGAAGCTTTCTTT,CASTFNDRGGEAFF
TRBJ2-1,NA,TRBV5-6,TRBD2,TGTGCCAGCAGACCCAAAGCGGGAGTATACAATGAGCAGTTCTTC,CASRPKAGVYNEQFF
TRBJ1-5,NA,TRBV19,NA,TGTGCCAGTAGTATAGGACAGGCTAGCAATCAGCCCCAGCATTTT,CASSIGQASNQPQHF
TRBJ1-2,NA,TRBV2,NA,TGTGCCAGCAGTGAACGCCAGGTTTATGGCTACACCTTC,CASSERQVYGYTF
TRBJ1-1,NA,TRBV5-6,TRBD1,TGTGCCAGCAGTCGGGGACAGGGTGTCATTGAAGCTTTCTTT,CASSRGQGVIEAFF
TRBJ2-2,NA,TRBV6-4,TRBD1,TGTGCCAGCAGTGACCAACCACAGGGGGTGTACACCGGGGAGCTGTTTTTT,CASSDQPQGVYTGELFF
TRBJ2-2,few,TRBV27,NA,TGTGCCAGCAGTGCCCAAGAGGGTAGGATAAGCACCGGGGAGCTGTTTTTT,CASSAQEGRISTGELFF
TRBJ1-2,NA,TRBV18,TRBD1,TGTGCCAGCTCACCAGGGACAGGGGCCTACACCTTC,CASSPGTGAYTF
TRBJ1-4,NA,TRBV18,NA,TGTGCCAGCTCACCAACGGCAGAGAATGAAAAACTGTTTTTT,CASSPTAENEKLFF
TRBJ1-6,few,TRBV9,TRBD1,TGTGCCAGCAGCGTAGCTGGGACAGTTGGTAATTCACCCCTCCACTTT,CASSVAGTVGNSPLHF